This T cell receptor beta chain was observed in a study of cytomegalovirus exposure and HLA in healthy donors. Study observations and caveats: A list of approximately 160 TCR beta chains associated with cytomegalovirus was given.

Comment on this clone: What it recognizes is unknown.

Libraries were prepared by immunoSEQ multiplex PCR; TCRdb keeps only in-frame clonotypes and omits some of them. The sample records some 88,000 clones, approximately 96% being singletons. The sequence was obtained from a man aged 18-30 years in good health and CMV-seronegative. Sequencing input: PBMCs.

In DNA form, the CDR3 reads TGTGCCAGCAGCTTGCCCTTGAGCGGTCAGGACACCGGGGAGCTGTTTTTT. Residues: CASSLPLSGQDTGELFF. The chain recombines TRBV7-9 with TRBJ2-2; D possibly corresponds to TRBD2 (5 bases). Germline assignment: CDR1 SEHNR and CDR2 FQNEAQ (reference sequence). The CDR3 has 17 amino acids. V was cut by 3 bases and J by 3 bases, with 17 bases left in between.